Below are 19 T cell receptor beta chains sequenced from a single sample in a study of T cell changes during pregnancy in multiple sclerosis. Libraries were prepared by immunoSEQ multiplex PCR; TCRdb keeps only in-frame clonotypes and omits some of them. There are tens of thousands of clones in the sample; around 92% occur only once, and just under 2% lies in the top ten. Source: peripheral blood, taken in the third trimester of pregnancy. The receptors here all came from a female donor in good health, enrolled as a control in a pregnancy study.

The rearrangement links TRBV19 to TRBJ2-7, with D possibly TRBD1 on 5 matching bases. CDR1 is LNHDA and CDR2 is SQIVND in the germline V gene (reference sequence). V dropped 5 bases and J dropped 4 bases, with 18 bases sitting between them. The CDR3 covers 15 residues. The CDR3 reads CASSGAGLNIYEQYF. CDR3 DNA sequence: TGTGCCAGTAGTGGCGCAGGGCTCAATATTTACGAGCAGTACTTC.

The CDR3 spells CASSVGSIGTGPNEKLFF. The DNA for the CDR3 is TGTGCCAGCAGCGTAGGAAGTATCGGGACAGGCCCTAATGAAAAACTGTTTTTT. The chain has TRBV9 and TRBJ1-4, with TRBD1 matching over 8 bases. Germline V gene data show CDR1 as SGDLS and CDR2 as YYNGEE. The CDR3 length is 18 residues. Germline trimming cut 0 bases from V and 3 bases from J; bases unmatched to any gene: 10.

CDR3 sequence reads: CASSNGQTGLGGNEKLFF. The DNA of the CDR3 is TGTGCCAGCAGCAACGGACAAACAGGCCTGGGGGGTAATGAAAAACTGTTTTTT. The chain carries TRBV5-5 and TRBJ1-4; possibly TRBD1 for D (5 bases). The germline V gene encodes CDR1 SGHKS and CDR2 YYEKEE (reference sequence). The CDR3 extends over 18 amino acids. V was pared by 4 bases and J by 4 bases, with 23 bases between. Looking up the rest from reference TRBV5-5 and TRBJ1-4 gives the full variable domain: DAGVTQSPTHLIKTRGQQVTLRCSPISGHKSVSWYQQVLGQGPQFIFQYYEKEERGRGNFPDRFSARQFPNYSSELNVNALLLGDSALYLCASSNGQTGLGGNEKLFFGSGTQLSVL.

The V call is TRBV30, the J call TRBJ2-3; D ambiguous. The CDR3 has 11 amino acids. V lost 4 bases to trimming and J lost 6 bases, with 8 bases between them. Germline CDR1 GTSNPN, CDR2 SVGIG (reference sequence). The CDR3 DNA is TGTGCCTGGATACGGGTGGATACGCAGTATTTT. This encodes CAWIRVDTQYF.

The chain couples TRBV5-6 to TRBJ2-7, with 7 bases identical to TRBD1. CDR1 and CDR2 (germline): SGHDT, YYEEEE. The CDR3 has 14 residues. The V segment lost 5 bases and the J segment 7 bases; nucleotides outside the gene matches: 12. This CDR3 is CASRVTGHLGEQYF. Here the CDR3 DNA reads TGTGCCAGCAGGGTGACAGGGCACCTTGGGGAGCAGTACTTC.

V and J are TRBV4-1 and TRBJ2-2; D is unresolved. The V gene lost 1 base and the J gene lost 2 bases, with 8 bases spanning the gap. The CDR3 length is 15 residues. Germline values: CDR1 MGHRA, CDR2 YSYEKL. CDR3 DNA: TGCGCCAGCAGCCAAGTGAGTCTCAACACCGGGGAGCTGTTTTTT. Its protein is CASSQVSLNTGELFF.

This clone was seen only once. CDR3 nucleotides: TGTGCCAGCAGCGCCACGGGACTGGGAGAGACCCAGTACTTC. It translates to CASSATGLGETQYF. The chain has TRBV9 and TRBJ2-5; possible D gene TRBD2, 6 bases. Trimming took off 3 bases at V and 4 bases at J, with 13 bases between the two ends. Germline V gene sequence: CDR1 SGDLS, CDR2 YYNGEE. This CDR3 is 14 amino acids long.

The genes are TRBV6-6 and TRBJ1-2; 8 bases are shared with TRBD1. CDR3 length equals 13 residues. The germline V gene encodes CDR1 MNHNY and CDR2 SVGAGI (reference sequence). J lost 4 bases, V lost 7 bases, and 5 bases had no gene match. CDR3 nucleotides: TGTGCCAGCACTGCTGACAGGGGCTATGGCTACACCTTC. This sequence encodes CASTADRGYGYTF.

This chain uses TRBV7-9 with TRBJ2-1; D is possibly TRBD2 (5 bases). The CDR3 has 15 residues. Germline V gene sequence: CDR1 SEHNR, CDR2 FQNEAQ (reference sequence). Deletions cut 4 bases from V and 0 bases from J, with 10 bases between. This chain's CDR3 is CASSSRLPSYNEQFF. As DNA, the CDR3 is TGTGCCAGCAGCTCCAGACTACCCTCCTACAATGAGCAGTTCTTC.

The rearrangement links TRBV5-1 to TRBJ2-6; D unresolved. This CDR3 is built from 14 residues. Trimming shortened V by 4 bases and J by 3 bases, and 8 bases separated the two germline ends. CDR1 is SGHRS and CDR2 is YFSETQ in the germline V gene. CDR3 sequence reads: CASSPSYGANVLTF. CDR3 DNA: TGCGCCAGCAGCCCCTCCTATGGGGCCAACGTCCTGACTTTC. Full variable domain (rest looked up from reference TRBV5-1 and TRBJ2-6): KAGVTQTPRYLIKTRGQQVTLSCSPISGHRSVSWYQQTPGQGLQFLFEYFSETQRNKGNFPGRFSGRQFSNSRSEMNVSTLELGDSALYLCASSPSYGANVLTFGAGSRLTVL.

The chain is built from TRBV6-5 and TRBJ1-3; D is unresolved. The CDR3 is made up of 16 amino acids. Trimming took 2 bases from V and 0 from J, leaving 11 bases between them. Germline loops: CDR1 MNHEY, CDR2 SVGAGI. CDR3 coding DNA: TGTGCCAGCAGTTACATGATTGGGAGCTCTGGAAACACCATATATTTT. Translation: CASSYMIGSSGNTIYF.

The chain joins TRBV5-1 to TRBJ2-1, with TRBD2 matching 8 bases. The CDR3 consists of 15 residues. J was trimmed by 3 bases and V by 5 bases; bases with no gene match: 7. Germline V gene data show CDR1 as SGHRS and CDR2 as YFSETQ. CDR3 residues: CASSSAGGYYNEQFF. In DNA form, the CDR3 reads TGCGCCAGCAGTTCGGCGGGAGGCTACTACAATGAGCAGTTCTTC.

The chain's CDR3 is CASSLDGSGKGNYGYTF. In nucleotides, the CDR3 is TGCGCCAGCAGCTTGGACGGTTCAGGGAAAGGCAACTATGGCTACACCTTC. The rearrangement joins TRBV5-1 to TRBJ1-2, with D perhaps TRBD1 (5 bases). Germline CDR1 and CDR2: SGHRS and YFSETQ. Trimming cost V 0 bases and J 2 bases, with 17 bases left between them. CDR3 length equals 17 residues. Supplemented by reference TRBV5-1 and TRBJ1-2, the full variable domain reads KAGVTQTPRYLIKTRGQQVTLSCSPISGHRSVSWYQQTPGQGLQFLFEYFSETQRNKGNFPGRFSGRQFSNSRSEMNVSTLELGDSALYLCASSLDGSGKGNYGYTFGSGTRLTVV.

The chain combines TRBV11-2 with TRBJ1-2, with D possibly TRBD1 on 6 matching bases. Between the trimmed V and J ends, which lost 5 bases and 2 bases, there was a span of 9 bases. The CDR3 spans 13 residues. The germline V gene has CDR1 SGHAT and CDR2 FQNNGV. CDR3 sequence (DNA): TGTGCCAGCAGCGGTCAGGGGAACTATGGCTACACCTTC. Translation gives CASSGQGNYGYTF.

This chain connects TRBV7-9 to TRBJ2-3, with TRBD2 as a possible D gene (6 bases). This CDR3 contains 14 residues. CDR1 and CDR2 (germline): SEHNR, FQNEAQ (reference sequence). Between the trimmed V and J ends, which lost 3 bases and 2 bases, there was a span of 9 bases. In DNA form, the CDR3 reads TGTGCCAGCAGCTTCGGGGGAGCCACAGATACGCAGTATTTT. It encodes CASSFGGATDTQYF.

CDR3 DNA sequence: TGTGCCAGCAGGGGTCCAGGGACCTACGAGCAGTACTTC. Encoded protein: CASRGPGTYEQYF. The chain recombines TRBV6-5 with TRBJ2-7; D perhaps matches TRBD1 (5 bases). Between the trimmed V and J ends, which lost 6 bases and 2 bases, there was a span of 11 bases. The V gene's germline CDR1 is MNHEY and CDR2 SVGAGI. The length of the CDR3 is 13 residues.

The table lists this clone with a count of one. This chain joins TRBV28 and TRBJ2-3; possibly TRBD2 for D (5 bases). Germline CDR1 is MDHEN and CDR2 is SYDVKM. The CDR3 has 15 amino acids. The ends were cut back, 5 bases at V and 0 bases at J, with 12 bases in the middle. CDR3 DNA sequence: TGTGCCAGCAGTCTACTAGACCAAAGCACAGATACGCAGTATTTT. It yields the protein CASSLLDQSTDTQYF.

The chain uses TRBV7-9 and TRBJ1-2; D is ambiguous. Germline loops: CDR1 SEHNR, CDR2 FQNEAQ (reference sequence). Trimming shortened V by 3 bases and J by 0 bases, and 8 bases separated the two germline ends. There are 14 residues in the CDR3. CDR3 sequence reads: CASSFPRTNYGYTF. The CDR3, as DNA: TGTGCCAGCAGCTTCCCCAGAACTAACTATGGCTACACCTTC.

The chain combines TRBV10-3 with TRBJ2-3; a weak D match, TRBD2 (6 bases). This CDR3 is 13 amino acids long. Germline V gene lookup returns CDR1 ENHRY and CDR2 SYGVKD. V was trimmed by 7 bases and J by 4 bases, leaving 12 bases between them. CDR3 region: CAIKGGEADTQYF. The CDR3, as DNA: TGTGCCATCAAAGGCGGGGAGGCAGATACGCAGTATTTT.